The rows below give T cell receptor beta chains drawn from one sample of a study of identical twins. One entry per CDR3 protein, called by TCRdb with MiXCR from the 5' RACE reads. The sample includes 450,000 to 500,000 distinct CDR3 sequences, approximately 15% of them seen just once. These data also formed part of another study, on yellow fever vaccine responses in identical twins.

The specimen sequenced was CD4+ T cells sorted from blood. The receptors were gathered from a woman under 30 in good health. CDR3s include the opening cysteine and the closing phenylalanine or tryptophan. A D gene is named only where the DNA matches it firmly. The size of a clone is reported for some rows only, either as once, few or many, or as a class for expanded clones.

>TRBD1|TRBJ2-2|NA|TRBV5-1
CASSLGGGDRELFF
TGCGCCAGCAGCTTGGGAGGGGGCGACCGGGAGCTGTTTTTT
>NA|TRBJ2-5|few|TRBV7-2
CASSFRPQETQYF
TGTGCCAGCAGCTTCAGGCCCCAAGAGACCCAGTACTTC
>NA|TRBJ2-7|NA|TRBV12-3/TRBV12-4
CASSSAGYEQYF
TGTGCCAGCAGCTCCGCAGGGTACGAGCAGTACTTC
>NA|TRBJ1-5|many|TRBV12-3/TRBV12-4
CASTELGGEGNQPQHF
TGTGCCAGCACCGAACTCGGGGGGGAGGGCAATCAGCCCCAGCATTTT
>NA|TRBJ1-1|NA|TRBV3-1
CASSPFRVATEAFF
TGTGCCAGCAGCCCCTTTAGAGTGGCCACTGAAGCTTTCTTT
>NA|TRBJ2-1|NA|TRBV19
CASTHPSTDSYNEQFF
TGTGCCAGTACTCATCCCTCGACAGACTCCTACAATGAGCAGTTCTTC
>NA|TRBJ2-4|few|TRBV12-3/TRBV12-4
CASSHEGSYNIQYF
TGTGCCAGCAGCCATGAGGGGTCCTACAACATTCAGTACTTC
>NA|TRBJ1-1|NA|TRBV7-2
CASSPFTPEGMNTEAFF
TGTGCCAGCAGCCCCTTTACCCCCGAGGGCATGAACACTGAAGCTTTCTTT
>NA|TRBJ1-1|NA|TRBV24-1
CATSAAPATEAFF
TGTGCCACCAGTGCCGCTCCGGCCACTGAAGCTTTCTTT
>TRBD2|TRBJ2-7|few|TRBV7-8
CASSQSSGGLYEQYF
TGTGCCAGCAGCCAATCTAGCGGGGGACTCTACGAGCAGTACTTC
>NA|TRBJ1-5|many|TRBV5-1
CASSLGGEGPQHF
TGCGCCAGCAGCTTGGGGGGAGAGGGGCCCCAGCATTTT
>TRBD2|TRBJ2-1|few|TRBV7-2
CASSLFLAGGNEQFF
TGTGCCAGCAGCTTGTTTTTAGCGGGAGGTAATGAGCAGTTCTTC
>TRBD2|TRBJ2-1|many|TRBV6-2/TRBV6-3
CASSQPGLAGGSPFF
TGTGCCAGCAGTCAACCGGGACTAGCGGGAGGATCTCCGTTCTTC
>NA|TRBJ2-2|NA|TRBV12-3/TRBV12-4
CASSFQDTPELFF
TGTGCCAGCAGTTTTCAGGACACACCGGAGCTGTTTTTT
>TRBD2|TRBJ2-2|few|TRBV25-1
CASSDTSGSRTGELFF
TGTGCCAGCAGTGATACTAGCGGGAGTCGGACCGGGGAGCTGTTTTTT
>NA|TRBJ1-5|many|TRBV7-2
CASSFRGNQPQHF
TGTGCCAGCAGTTTTAGGGGGAATCAGCCCCAGCATTTT
>NA|TRBJ2-1|NA|TRBV28
CASSSRGTHYNEQFF
TGTGCCAGCAGTTCCAGGGGGACTCATTACAATGAGCAGTTCTTC
>TRBD2|TRBJ2-2|many|TRBV12-3/TRBV12-4
CASSLVASGSTGELFF
TGTGCCAGCAGTTTAGTGGCTAGCGGGAGCACCGGGGAGCTGTTTTTT
>NA|TRBJ1-2|NA|TRBV12-3/TRBV12-4
CASSLRLPYGYTF
TGTGCCAGCAGTTTACGTCTGCCCTATGGCTACACCTTC
>NA|TRBJ1-2|NA|TRBV12-3/TRBV12-4
CASSLKLGEGRTNYGYTF
TGTGCCAGCAGTCTAAAGTTGGGGGAAGGACGCACTAACTATGGCTACACCTTC
>NA|TRBJ2-3|few|TRBV7-2
CASSEGRSTDTQYF
TGTGCCAGCAGCGAGGGACGGAGCACAGATACGCAGTATTTT
>TRBD1|TRBJ1-5|NA|TRBV10-3
CAIQGQWNQPQHF
TGTGCCATTCAGGGACAGTGGAATCAGCCCCAGCATTTT
>NA|TRBJ2-5|many|TRBV6-4
CASSGRDGETQYF
TGTGCCAGCAGTGGTAGGGATGGCGAGACCCAGTACTTC
>TRBD1|TRBJ2-2|many|TRBV6-2/TRBV6-3
CASRGDRYTGELFF
TGTGCCAGCAGAGGGGACAGATACACCGGGGAGCTGTTTTTT
>NA|TRBJ2-5|NA|TRBV7-2
CASTTRNGPAQETQYF
TGTGCCAGCACCACCCGGAACGGGCCGGCTCAAGAGACCCAGTACTTC
>TRBD1|TRBJ1-4|few|TRBV5-5
CASSPGQATNEKLFF
TGTGCCAGCAGCCCCGGACAGGCAACTAATGAAAAACTGTTTTTT
>NA|TRBJ2-1|NA|TRBV3-1
CASSQDPARPTSYNEQFF
TGTGCCAGCAGCCAAGACCCCGCCCGGCCGACCTCCTACAATGAGCAGTTCTTC
>NA|TRBJ1-1|NA|TRBV3-1
CASSQLTRENTEAFF
TGTGCCAGCAGCCAATTAACAAGGGAGAACACTGAAGCTTTCTTT
>TRBD1|TRBJ2-4|few|TRBV24-1
CATSESGQGAAKNIQYF
TGTGCCACCAGTGAGTCGGGACAGGGGGCAGCCAAAAACATTCAGTACTTC
>TRBD1|TRBJ2-1|few|TRBV5-1
CASSLEGAGQGNNEQFF
TGCGCCAGCAGCTTGGAGGGGGCGGGACAGGGGAACAATGAGCAGTTCTTC
>NA|TRBJ2-4|many|TRBV5-1
CASSLDGSQGKNIQYF
TGCGCCAGCAGCTTGGATGGTTCCCAAGGCAAAAACATTCAGTACTTC
>NA|TRBJ2-7|few|TRBV12-3/TRBV12-4
CASSVVRQGGENEQYF
TGTGCCAGCAGTGTTGTGCGACAGGGAGGGGAGAACGAGCAGTACTTC
>TRBD1|TRBJ1-1|few|TRBV11-2
CASSLGRTGGTEAFF
TGTGCCAGCAGCTTAGGTCGGACAGGGGGCACTGAAGCTTTCTTT
>TRBD2|TRBJ2-3|many|TRBV29-1
CSGATSGRAKYF
TGCAGCGGAGCCACTAGCGGGAGGGCAAAGTATTTT
>NA|TRBJ2-2|few|TRBV27
CASTHGLLNTGELFF
TGTGCCAGCACCCACGGACTCCTGAACACCGGGGAGCTGTTTTTT
>TRBD1|TRBJ2-5|few|TRBV7-8
CASSSQGVKETQYF
TGTGCCAGCAGCTCACAGGGGGTGAAAGAGACCCAGTACTTC
>NA|TRBJ2-3|NA|TRBV20-1
CSAGWQTDTQYF
TGCAGTGCGGGGTGGCAGACAGATACGCAGTATTTT
>TRBD2|TRBJ2-3|NA|TRBV11-2
CASSLGLAGYSTDTQYF
TGTGCCAGCAGCTTAGGTCTAGCGGGTTATAGCACAGATACGCAGTATTTT
>NA|TRBJ2-2|few|TRBV7-3
CASSSLVAGELFF
TGTGCCAGCAGCTCCCTGGTAGCCGGGGAGCTGTTTTTT
>NA|TRBJ2-3|NA|TRBV2
CASSPDHTQYF
TGTGCCAGCAGTCCTGACCATACGCAGTATTTT
>NA|TRBJ1-2|few|TRBV7-9
CASSLGNSANYGYTF
TGTGCCAGCAGCTTAGGTAACTCTGCTAACTATGGCTACACCTTC
>NA|TRBJ2-4|few|TRBV10-2
CASSESEFNIQYF
TGCGCCAGCAGTGAGTCAGAGTTCAACATTCAGTACTTC
>TRBD2|TRBJ2-7|few|TRBV12-3/TRBV12-4
CASSGLAGGNYEQYF
TGTGCCAGCAGCGGACTAGCGGGGGGCAACTACGAGCAGTACTTC
>NA|TRBJ1-3|NA|TRBV28
CASFANGGSVYF
TGTGCCAGCTTCGCCAATGGGGGGTCCGTATATTTT
>TRBD2|TRBJ2-3|few|TRBV7-8
CASSLALSGVGTDTQYF
TGTGCCAGCAGCTTAGCCTTAAGCGGGGTGGGCACAGATACGCAGTATTTT